This T cell receptor (beta chain) was found in a study of brain metastases from non-small cell lung cancer. Study-wide results and limits: Expanded T-cell clones appeared in approximately 60% of brain metastases over primaries. TCR repertoires overlapped largely between brain metastases and matched primaries. Fewer infiltrating T cells were found in brain metastases than primaries.

TCRdb's table, derived via immunoSEQ multiplex PCR, lists solely in-frame clones and lacks some. Of about 4,200 clones listed, 86% are singletons. Regarding this clone: Its antigen remains unknown. Other DNA sequences of this sample code for an identical CDR3.

Germline CDR1 and CDR2: SQVTM and ANQGSEA. CDR3 length equals 18 residues. V lost 1 base and J lost 6; bases outside the gene matches: 14. The genes are TRBV29-1 and TRBJ2-3, with 12 bases fitting TRBD2. Sample: primary lung tumor tissue. The TCR sequence derives from a donor at least 40 years old with non-small cell lung cancer. The CDR3 sequence is CSVEGETSGRPPPDTQYF. The CDR3 bases are TGCAGCGTTGAAGGGGAAACTAGCGGGAGGCCCCCGCCGGATACGCAGTATTTT.